Below are 25 T cell receptor beta chains sequenced from a single sample in a study of identical twins. TCRdb called the 5' RACE reads again in MiXCR, with one record for every CDR3 protein. Here the sample spans more than 400,000 distinct CDR3 sequences, 12% to 15% being singletons. These data are also associated with another study on yellow fever vaccine responses in identical twins.

The sequenced sample consisted of CD4+ T cells sorted from blood. These receptors were taken from a woman between 18 and 29 years old in good health.

The chain employs TRBV7-9 and TRBJ1-1; 9 positions match TRBD1. J gave up 1 base and V 5 bases, and 5 bases lay outside the gene matches. CDR1 and CDR2 from the germline V gene are SEHNR and FQNEAQ (reference sequence). The CDR3 is 15 amino acids. CDR3 protein: CASSARTGENTEAFF. The CDR3 region has the DNA TGTGCCAGCAGCGCGCGGACAGGGGAGAACACTGAAGCTTTCTTT.

The chain has TRBV28 and TRBJ2-4; D call uncertain. Trimming took off 6 bases at V and 0 bases at J, with 9 bases between the two ends. Per germline, CDR1 MDHEN and CDR2 SYDVKM. This CDR3 has 14 residues. The CDR3 bases are TGTGCCAGCAGGCGGCCATTAGCCAAAAACATTCAGTACTTC. Residues: CASRRPLAKNIQYF.

V gene TRBV5-1 combines with J gene TRBJ2-5, with 10 bases identical to TRBD2. Unmatched junction bases numbered 5, after V lost 4 bases and J lost 2 bases. CDR3 length equals 15 residues. The V gene's germline CDR1 is SGHRS and CDR2 YFSETQ. The CDR3 DNA sequence: TGCGCCAGCAGCACCCTAGCGGGAGAACAAGAGACCCAGTACTTC. It is translated as CASSTLAGEQETQYF.

This clonotype was observed at least ten times. This chain joins TRBV7-2 and TRBJ2-1; possible D gene TRBD2, 5 bases. The CDR3 totals 13 residues. V was trimmed by 6 bases and J by 9 bases, leaving 15 bases between them. Germline CDR1 reads SGHTA; CDR2 reads FQGNSA. The CDR3 spells CASSSPTRGEQFF. CDR3 DNA sequence: TGTGCCAGCAGTTCCCCTACTAGAGGTGAGCAGTTCTTC.

This clonotype was detected ten times or more. The chain joins TRBV7-2 to TRBJ2-2; 13 positions match TRBD2. The junction had 5 bases not matched to a gene; V was cut back by 8 bases and J by 8 bases. CDR1 SGHTA and CDR2 FQGNSA come from the germline V gene. This CDR3 is built from 14 residues. This chain's CDR3 is CASSLAGGLGELFF. The CDR3 DNA follows: TGTGCCAGCTCACTAGCGGGGGGGCTTGGGGAGCTGTTTTTT. The full variable domain, rest sourced from reference TRBV7-2 and TRBJ2-2, is GAGVSQSPSNKVTEKGKDVELRCDPISGHTALYWYRQSLGQGLEFLIYFQGNSAPDKSGLPSDRFSAERTGGSVSTLTIQRTQQEDSAVYLCASSLAGGLGELFFGEGSRLTVL.

This clonotype was seen more than once but under ten times. This chain connects TRBV10-3 to TRBJ2-3; a possible D gene is TRBD2 (6 bases). Germline CDR1 reads ENHRY; CDR2 reads SYGVKD. Trimming took 3 bases from V and 0 from J, leaving 13 bases between them. This CDR3 region has 16 residues. CDR3 region: CAISDGGTGSTDTQYF. The CDR3 bases are TGTGCCATCAGTGATGGAGGGACGGGGAGCACAGATACGCAGTATTTT.

The chain joins TRBV7-9 to TRBJ2-3; 8 bases are a match to TRBD1. The CDR3 covers 16 residues. Germline V lookup: CDR1 SEHNR, CDR2 FQNEAQ (reference sequence). V lost 5 bases and J lost 0; bases outside the gene matches: 7. The CDR3 is CASSTGQAASTDTQYF. The CDR3 DNA sequence: TGTGCCAGCAGCACGGGACAGGCGGCTAGCACAGATACGCAGTATTTT.

This chain links TRBV5-3 with TRBJ2-4; TRBD2 matches at 8 bases. TRBV5-3 qualifies as an ORF whose function is uncertain. CDR3 length: 13 amino acids. V dropped 2 bases and J dropped 7; count of bases not matched to a gene: 2. The CDR3 bases are TGTGCCAGAAGCTTCGGGGGGGGGAACATTCAGTACTTC. Protein product: CARSFGGGNIQYF.

At least ten counts were recorded for this clonotype. The chain has TRBV7-8 and TRBJ2-1, with D possibly being TRBD2 (5 bases). V lost 7 bases to trimming and J lost 5 bases, with 12 bases between them. This CDR3 has 13 residues. CDR1 is SGHVS, CDR2 FQNEAQ, per germline. The CDR3 reads CASNPSGNNEQFF. The CDR3 coding sequence is TGTGCCAGCAACCCCTCCGGGAACAATGAGCAGTTCTTC.

This sequence joins TRBV12-5 and TRBJ2-7; TRBD2 matches 11 bases. The germline V gene has CDR1 LGHNT and CDR2 FRNRAP. The junction had 6 bases not matched to a gene; V was cut back by 5 bases and J by 0 bases. This CDR3 spans 16 amino acids. CDR3 DNA: TGTGCTAGTGGTAAGAAACTAGCGGGAGTCTCCTACGAGCAGTACTTC. Residues: CASGKKLAGVSYEQYF.

This clonotype was observed a handful of times. J is TRBJ2-3 and V is TRBV7-9; D is undetermined. The CDR3 runs 13 residues. V was clipped by 4 bases and J by 5 bases, with 10 bases between them. CDR1 and CDR2 from the germline V gene are SEHNR and FQNEAQ (reference sequence). The CDR3 DNA reads as TGTGCCAGCAGCTCCGGGCAGAGAGATACGCAGTATTTT. It encodes CASSSGQRDTQYF.

To note about this clonotype: The junction and the germline gene differ at one end; a read error may be behind it. This chain uses TRBV3-1 with TRBJ1-1, with TRBD1 matching 8 bases. Germline-derived CDR1 and CDR2 are LGHDT and YNNKEL (reference sequence). The CDR3 covers 12 residues. The CDR3 region is CASSQGRTGTVF. The CDR3, as DNA: TGTGCCAGCAGCCAAGGTAGGACAGGGACTGTCTTT.

V gene TRBV5-1 combines with J gene TRBJ2-1; TRBD2 aligns across 11 bases. The CDR3 covers 14 residues. V lost 7 bases, J lost 6 bases, and 6 bases stayed unmatched. Germline CDR1 and CDR2: SGHRS and YFSETQ. DNA of the CDR3: TGCGCCAGCGGCGGGACTAGCGGACTCAATGAGCAGTTCTTC. Protein: CASGGTSGLNEQFF.

This clonotype showed up just a few times. CDR3 in amino acids: CAISESATGSSGTSTDTQYF. The CDR3 bases are TGTGCCATCAGTGAGTCGGCCACAGGATCGAGCGGGACTAGCACAGATACGCAGTATTTT. The rearrangement links TRBV10-3 to TRBJ2-3; 7 bases map to TRBD2. The CDR3 is 20 amino acids. CDR1 is ENHRY, CDR2 SYGVKD, per germline. V shed 0 bases and J 0 bases; nucleotides not matched to a gene: 15.

This clonotype was counted a few times. The chain is built from TRBV6-1 and TRBJ2-4; TRBD1 matches 7 bases. Unmatched junction bases numbered 5, after V lost 9 bases and J lost 0 bases. Germline assignment: CDR1 MNHNS and CDR2 SASEGT. The length of the CDR3 is 14 residues. The CDR3 protein is CASWDRLAKNIQYF. CDR3 DNA sequence: TGTGCCAGTTGGGACAGACTAGCCAAAAACATTCAGTACTTC.

This clonotype has just a few counts. V and J are TRBV29-1 and TRBJ1-1; D uncertain. V dropped 7 bases and J dropped 4 bases, with 13 bases sitting between them. The CDR3 consists of 12 residues. Germline V gene data show CDR1 as SQVTM and CDR2 as ANQGSEA. The CDR3 sequence: CSAEAMVTEAFF. The CDR3, as DNA: TGCAGCGCCGAGGCTATGGTCACTGAAGCTTTCTTT.

The table lists this clonotype with a few counts. V usage is TRBV6-1 and J usage is TRBJ2-5, with D possibly matching TRBD1 (6 bases). CDR3 length: 14 residues. Trimming left V 6 bases short and J 2 bases short, with 13 bases between. CDR1 and CDR2 (germline): MNHNS, SASEGT. The CDR3 here is CASRSSGVQETQYF. In DNA, the CDR3 is TGTGCCAGCAGATCCTCAGGGGTTCAAGAGACCCAGTACTTC.

CDR3 bases: TGCAGCGTTGATCAAGGGGTGGAGCAGTACTTC. Translating it yields CSVDQGVEQYF. This chain links TRBV29-1 with TRBJ2-7, with a possible D match to TRBD1 (5 bases). V shed 3 bases and J shed 7 bases, with 10 bases lying between them. Germline V CDR1 and CDR2: SQVTM, ANQGSEA. The CDR3 extends over 11 amino acids.

CDR3 residues: CASTRDNNEQFF. The CDR3 DNA reads as TGTGCCAGCACCCGGGACAACAATGAGCAGTTCTTC. The J gene is TRBJ2-1, the V gene TRBV2; the D gene is possibly TRBD1 (6 bases). Germline V gives CDR1 SNHLY, CDR2 FYNNEI. The CDR3 totals 12 residues. V was clipped by 7 bases and J by 5 bases, with 9 bases between them.

The chain has TRBV11-2 and TRBJ2-2, with D perhaps matching TRBD2 (5 bases). The germline V gene encodes CDR1 SGHAT and CDR2 FQNNGV. The CDR3 spans 19 residues. V gave up 2 bases and J gave up 7 bases, with 26 bases separating them. CDR3 residues: CASSLSSWGARSGDGELFF. CDR3 nucleotide sequence: TGTGCCAGCAGCTTAAGCTCTTGGGGAGCCCGGTCCGGAGACGGGGAGCTGTTTTTT.

This clonotype showed up many times. J is TRBJ1-6 and V is TRBV12-3 or TRBV12-4; D unclear. This CDR3 is 13 amino acids long. The germline V and J ends were trimmed by 6 bases and 0 bases, with 3 bases remaining between them. The CDR3 sequence is CASRVSYNSPLHF. The CDR3 DNA is TGTGCCAGCAGAGTCTCCTATAATTCACCCCTCCACTTT.

This clonotype was counted a few times. The chain uses TRBV6-1 and TRBJ1-1; 7 bases agree with TRBD1. V lost 5 bases, J lost 4 bases, and 7 bases stayed unmatched. CDR3 length: 14 residues. Per the germline V gene, CDR1 is MNHNS and CDR2 is SASEGT. The CDR3 bases are TGTGCCAGCAGTAAGCCAAGGGACAGCACTGAAGCTTTCTTT. Its protein is CASSKPRDSTEAFF.

This clonotype came up a few times. This chain uses TRBV11-2 with TRBJ2-2; D is unclear. The CDR3 is made up of 13 amino acids. V was pared by 2 bases and J by 6 bases, with 7 bases between. Looked up from germline, CDR1 is SGHAT and CDR2 is FQNNGV. The CDR3 loop reads CASSLLLSGELFF. CDR3 nucleotide sequence: TGTGCCAGCAGCTTACTGCTCTCCGGGGAGCTGTTTTTT.

This clonotype was detected a few times. The CDR3 protein is CASSSGLWRDRSYEQYV. The CDR3 DNA sequence: TGTGCCAGCAGTTCGGGGCTCTGGAGGGACAGGAGTTACGAGCAGTACGTC. The chain links TRBV28 to TRBJ2-7; 8 nucleotides agree with TRBD1. Germline CDR1 and CDR2: MDHEN and SYDVKM. V was pared by 4 bases and J by 4 bases, with 15 bases of the junction left unmatched. The CDR3 is 17 residues long.

The V call is TRBV15, the J call TRBJ2-7, with 10 bases lining up with TRBD2. The V gene end was trimmed by 4 bases and the J gene end by 6 bases; junction bases not matched to a gene: 9. The CDR3 consists of 15 residues. The V gene's germline CDR1 is LNHNV and CDR2 YYDKDF (reference sequence). As DNA, the CDR3 is TGTGCCACCAGCACACCACTAGCGGGACCGGGCGAGCAGTACTTC. Amino acids: CATSTPLAGPGEQYF.